Listed here are 14 T cell receptor beta chains from one sample, sequenced in a study of identical twins listed by TCRdb under 2016. Libraries came from 5' RACE. Reads for this sample came from an Illumina HiSeq 2000. TCRdb itself trimmed the public reads at Q25 with fastp, ran MiXCR and retained productive beta chains. Each entry merges the rows of one CDR3 protein and shows their most common DNA and genes. Within this sample are fewer than 250,000 distinct CDR3 sequences, with around 10% of them counted one time only. The ten largest clones add up to 5% to 6% of the sample. The sample consisted of memory (CD45RO+) T cells sorted from blood. According to the study, the label for this sample's cell subset or site signals: CD45RO+ enriched T cells. These receptors were taken from a woman younger than 30 in good health.

This clonotype was detected a few times. The chain recombines TRBV7-2 with TRBJ1-3, with unresolved D. Germline lookup yields CDR1 SGHTA and CDR2 FQGNSA. CDR3 size: 16 residues. The V and J ends lost 5 bases and 0 bases respectively, with 14 bases between them. The CDR3 DNA reads TGTGCCAGCAGCATCCGTCCACAGCTCTCTGGAAACACCATATATTTT. Its protein is CASSIRPQLSGNTIYF.

The chain couples TRBV5-1 to TRBJ2-5, with 7 bases fitting TRBD2. The trim removed 2 bases at V and 3 bases at J, leaving 1 base unmatched. The CDR3 covers 13 residues. Germline CDR1 SGHRS, CDR2 YFSETQ. The CDR3 protein is CASSFGRKETQYF. The CDR3 DNA sequence: TGCGCCAGCAGCTTCGGGAGGAAAGAGACCCAGTACTTC. Full variable domain (outside the CDR3, taken from reference TRBV5-1 and TRBJ2-5): KAGVTQTPRYLIKTRGQQVTLSCSPISGHRSVSWYQQTPGQGLQFLFEYFSETQRNKGNFPGRFSGRQFSNSRSEMNVSTLELGDSALYLCASSFGRKETQYFGPGTRLLVL.

This clonotype was picked up many times. The chain recombines TRBV29-1 with TRBJ2-3; D not resolved. The V end lost 6 bases, the J end lost 3 bases, and 7 bases lay between the germline ends. CDR1 and CDR2 (germline): SQVTM, ANQGSEA. There are 11 residues in the CDR3. The CDR3 protein is CSVERTDTQYF. The DNA for the CDR3 is TGCAGCGTAGAAAGAACAGATACGCAGTATTTT.

This clonotype occurred a few times. The chain employs TRBV4-3 and TRBJ2-2; perhaps TRBD1 as D (5 bases). The CDR3 is 15 residues long. Trimming cost V 4 bases and J 0 bases, with 9 bases left between them. Germline CDR1 and CDR2: LGHNA and YSLEER. In nucleotides, the CDR3 is TGCGCCAGCAGCCTTAGACAGACGAACACCGGGGAGCTGTTTTTT. Translating it yields CASSLRQTNTGELFF.

This clonotype has more than one count but fewer than ten. V is TRBV30 and J is TRBJ2-7; tentative D call: TRBD2 (6 bases). Trimming removed 5 bases from V and 0 bases from J, with 17 bases in between. The germline V gene encodes CDR1 GTSNPN and CDR2 SVGIG (reference sequence). This CDR3 is built from 15 residues. The CDR3 bases are TGTGCCTGGGAGCCTGGGACTTCAGGCTCCTACGAGCAGTACTTC. It yields the protein CAWEPGTSGSYEQYF.

This clonotype was seen a handful of times. The gene calls are TRBV10-3 and TRBJ2-7; TRBD2 agrees at 7 bases. V gave up 7 bases and J gave up 3 bases; unmatched junction bases: 3. The CDR3 runs 12 residues. The germline V gene has CDR1 ENHRY and CDR2 SYGVKD. The CDR3 here is CAINGGSYEQYF. In nucleotides, the CDR3 is TGTGCCATCAACGGCGGGAGCTACGAGCAGTACTTC.

This clonotype was recorded a few times. This sequence joins TRBV20-1 and TRBJ2-5; D is perhaps TRBD2 (5 bases). This CDR3 has 13 residues. V was cut by 5 bases and J by 1 base, with 11 bases left in between. Germline V gene lookup returns CDR1 DFQATT and CDR2 SNEGSKA (reference sequence). CDR3 sequence: CSAFLASQETQYF. The CDR3 nucleotides are TGCAGTGCTTTTCTAGCAAGCCAAGAGACCCAGTACTTC.

A few counts support this clonotype. The genes are TRBV10-1 and TRBJ2-5; D is undetermined. Germline V gene sequence: CDR1 WNHNN, CDR2 SYGVQD (reference sequence). There are 13 residues in the CDR3. Deletions cut 6 bases from V and 2 bases from J, with 10 bases between. CDR3 residues: CASSADGQETQYF. The CDR3, as DNA: TGCGCCAGCAGCGCAGACGGGCAAGAGACCCAGTACTTC.

This clonotype was observed many times. The rearrangement uses TRBV29-1 and TRBJ1-1, with D unresolved. In germline, CDR1 is SQVTM, CDR2 ANQGSEA. Trimming shortened V by 4 bases and J by 3 bases, and 6 bases separated the two germline ends. This CDR3 is built from 11 residues. The CDR3 here is CSVVVHTEAFF. The DNA of the CDR3 is TGCAGCGTTGTTGTCCACACTGAAGCTTTCTTT.

J is TRBJ2-1 and V is TRBV24-1; D is ambiguous. The CDR3 is 13 residues long. Germline CDR1 and CDR2: KGHDR and SFDVKD. Trimming stripped 3 bases from V and 3 bases from J, with 5 bases between. The CDR3 coding sequence is TGTGCCACCAGTGATAGCTTCTACAATGAGCAGTTCTTC. This encodes CATSDSFYNEQFF.

This clonotype has only a few counts. The chain recombines TRBV7-9 with TRBJ1-2; D unclear. Germline loops: CDR1 SEHNR, CDR2 FQNEAQ (reference sequence). V shed 1 base and J shed 6 bases, with 9 bases lying between them. The CDR3 is 13 amino acids. The CDR3 protein is CASSLVEGHGYTF. The CDR3 region has the DNA TGTGCCAGCAGCTTAGTGGAGGGTCATGGCTACACCTTC.

A few counts support this clonotype. This chain connects TRBV20-1 to TRBJ2-5, with 8 bases lining up with TRBD2. CDR1 is DFQATT and CDR2 is SNEGSKA in the germline V gene (reference sequence). The CDR3 contains 16 residues. V trimming: 0 bases; J trimming: 3 bases; junction bases outside the gene matches: 9. The CDR3 sequence: CSARDWGGGTKETQYF. The CDR3 DNA reads as TGCAGTGCTAGAGATTGGGGCGGGGGGACGAAAGAGACCCAGTACTTC.

This clonotype was observed at least ten times. The chain links TRBV29-1 to TRBJ1-1; D is unclear. CDR3 size: 12 residues. The germline gives CDR1 SQVTM, CDR2 ANQGSEA. The germline V and J ends were trimmed by 4 bases and 3 bases, with 9 bases remaining between them. The chain's CDR3 is CSVGIPDTEAFF. The CDR3 nucleotides read TGCAGCGTTGGGATCCCCGACACTGAAGCTTTCTTT.

The chain carries TRBV6-1 and TRBJ2-1; D is undetermined. Per germline, CDR1 MNHNS and CDR2 SASEGT. The V end lost 7 bases, the J end lost 4 bases, and 14 bases lay between the germline ends. This CDR3 is built from 14 residues. The chain's CDR3 is CASMDPSLYNEQFF. DNA of the CDR3: TGTGCCAGCATGGATCCTTCTCTATACAATGAGCAGTTCTTC.